This T cell receptor (beta chain) comes out of a study of T cells in tumors after PD-1 blockade. The overall study: On average, peripheral blood gave some 110,000 TCR templates and some 37,000 unique clonotypes.

Germline V gene lookup returns CDR1 SGHRS and CDR2 YFSETQ. The CDR3 is 14 residues long. Trimming removed 0 bases at V and 2 bases at J, with 7 bases between. Clones were sequenced by immunoSEQ multiplex PCR, and TCRdb holds only the in-frame ones, with some missing. The table has roughly 59,000 clones, over 75% seen once. The sequences come from PBMCs, collected before anti-PD-1 treatment. This TCR was sampled from a human donor with basal cell carcinoma. The chain combines TRBV5-1 with TRBJ2-3, with no clear D. The CDR3 loop is CASSLGTHTDTQYF. The CDR3 DNA reads as TGCGCCAGCAGCTTGGGGACCCACACAGATACGCAGTATTTT. The full variable domain, completed using reference TRBV5-1 and TRBJ2-3, is KAGVTQTPRYLIKTRGQQVTLSCSPISGHRSVSWYQQTPGQGLQFLFEYFSETQRNKGNFPGRFSGRQFSNSRSEMNVSTLELGDSALYLCASSLGTHTDTQYFGPGTRLTVL.